One and the same sample provided the 32 T cell receptor beta chains below, sequenced in a study of response to subunit inactivated influenza vaccine. Via MiXCR, TCRdb re-called the RT-PCR reads, giving one row per CDR3 protein. The table includes more than 550,000 distinct CDR3 sequences, about 11% detected once. This sample was shared with a second study, whose subject was T cells expressing NK-cell markers. That paper adds: The cDNA for TCR beta came from 5'RACE template switching with UMIs.

The source material was PBMCs from blood, sampled on the day of vaccination. These receptors were taken from a man between 50 and 59 years old who received an inactivated influenza vaccine.

This clonotype turned up a few times. The chain is built from TRBV5-1 and TRBJ2-1, with D perhaps TRBD2 (5 bases). This CDR3 has 16 amino acids. The germline CDR1 and CDR2 sequences are SGHRS and YFSETQ. V lost 0 bases and J 3 bases, leaving 13 bases between the germline ends. The CDR3 DNA reads as TGCGCCAGCAGCTTGGATGTGTCTAGCCTCTACAATGAGCAGTTCTTC. Residues: CASSLDVSSLYNEQFF.

This clonotype has more than one count but fewer than ten. The chain employs TRBV9 and TRBJ2-1; 7 bases align to TRBD2. Germline V lookup: CDR1 SGDLS, CDR2 YYNGEE. V lost 4 bases, J lost 4 bases, and 11 bases stayed unmatched. The CDR3 extends over 16 amino acids. The CDR3 coding sequence is TGTGCCAGCAGCCCCCTGGAAACTAGCGTATACAATGAGCAGTTCTTC. Translated: CASSPLETSVYNEQFF.

The chain uses TRBV12-3 or TRBV12-4 and TRBJ1-2; TRBD1 aligns across 9 bases. Unmatched junction bases numbered 5, after V lost 7 bases and J lost 8 bases. The CDR3 runs to 12 residues. The CDR3 nucleotides read TGTGCCAGCAATCGGGACAGGGAAGGCTACACCTTC. Amino acids: CASNRDREGYTF.

The V call is TRBV7-3, the J call TRBJ2-3; D may be TRBD1 or TRBD2 (6 bases each). CDR1 and CDR2 from the germline V gene are SGHTA and FQGTGA. This CDR3 is built from 18 residues. V shed 3 bases and J shed 0 bases, with 19 bases lying between them. Here the CDR3 DNA reads TGTGCCAGCAGCTTGGCCGGGGGCCAGACCTACAGCACAGATACGCAGTATTTT. Its translation: CASSLAGGQTYSTDTQYF. Filled out from reference TRBV7-3 and TRBJ2-3, the complete variable domain reads GAGVSQTPSNKVTEKGKYVELRCDPISGHTALYWYRQSLGQGPEFLIYFQGTGAADDSGLPNDRFFAVRPEGSVSTLKIQRTERGDSAVYLCASSLAGGQTYSTDTQYFGPGTRLTVL.

This clonotype was found a few times. The chain is built from TRBV18 and TRBJ2-7; D not resolved. The length of the CDR3 is 13 residues. CDR1 is KGHSH, CDR2 LQKENI, per germline. Trimming shortened V by 3 bases and J by 6 bases, and 12 bases separated the two germline ends. CDR3: CASSPPVEFEQYF. CDR3 sequence (DNA): TGTGCCAGCTCACCTCCCGTCGAGTTCGAGCAGTACTTC.

This clonotype was counted a few times. The chain links TRBV11-2 to TRBJ2-1; no reliable D call. This CDR3 contains 13 residues. CDR1 and CDR2 from the germline V gene are SGHAT and FQNNGV. V was pared by 3 bases and J by 10 bases, with 13 bases between. The CDR3 coding sequence is TGTGCCAGCAGCTTTTCTGTCCTAGGGGAGCAGTTCTTC. Its translation is CASSFSVLGEQFF.

The chain carries TRBV20-1 and TRBJ2-1, with 8 bases aligning to TRBD2. The germline V gene has CDR1 DFQATT and CDR2 SNEGSKA (reference sequence). Germline trimming cut 6 bases from V and 1 base from J; bases unmatched to any gene: 11. The CDR3 consists of 16 residues. For the CDR3, the DNA is TGCAGTGCACGAATAGGACTAGCTATTTCCTACAATGAGCAGTTCTTC. It translates to CSARIGLAISYNEQFF.

The J gene is TRBJ2-2, the V gene TRBV20-1; 12 bases fit TRBD1. V gave up 6 bases and J gave up 6 bases; unmatched junction bases: 8. CDR1 and CDR2 from the germline V gene are DFQATT and SNEGSKA (reference sequence). The length of the CDR3 is 15 residues. The CDR3 bases are TGCAGTGCCTTAAGGGGACAGGGGGCGTCCGGGGAGCTGTTTTTT. Translation gives CSALRGQGASGELFF.

This clonotype has only a few counts. The chain is built from TRBV4-2 and TRBJ1-5; D is unclear. The CDR3 has 16 residues. Germline V gives CDR1 LGHNA, CDR2 YNFKEQ. The V gene lost 0 bases and the J gene lost 1 base, with 10 bases spanning the gap. The CDR3 nucleotides read TGTGCCAGCAGCCAAGAGGGTGGGAGAAGCAATCAGCCCCAGCATTTT. Translation gives CASSQEGGRSNQPQHF.

This clonotype was recorded at least ten times. The chain recombines TRBV13 with TRBJ2-2; D is possibly TRBD2 (5 bases). The germline gives CDR1 PRHDT, CDR2 FYEKMQ (reference sequence). This CDR3 region has 16 residues. Trimming left V 0 bases short and J 2 bases short, with 10 bases between. CDR3 region: CASSLGVRENTGELFF. CDR3 nucleotides: TGTGCCAGCAGCTTAGGCGTTCGGGAAAACACCGGGGAGCTGTTTTTT.

This clonotype was found many times. The rearrangement uses TRBV6-5 and TRBJ2-7; no clear D. This CDR3 comprises 12 residues. Germline assignment: CDR1 MNHEY and CDR2 SVGAGI. Trimming pared 5 bases from V and 2 bases from J, leaving 7 bases between. CDR3 in amino acids: CASSPTPYEQYF. The DNA for the CDR3 is TGTGCCAGCAGTCCCACCCCCTACGAGCAGTACTTC.

This clonotype has more than one count but fewer than ten. CDR3 protein: CASSFRVRDRGLGRMDEQYF. DNA of the CDR3: TGTGCCAGCAGTTTCCGAGTCCGGGACAGGGGGCTCGGAAGGATGGACGAGCAGTACTTC. The chain carries TRBV27 and TRBJ2-7, with 12 nucleotides matching TRBD1. The CDR3 runs to 20 residues. After removal of 3 bases from V and 5 bases from J, the junction contained 20 bases not matched to a gene. Germline CDR1 is MNHEY and CDR2 is SMNVEV (reference sequence).

The chain employs TRBV2 and TRBJ2-2; the D is unclear. The CDR3 contains 13 residues. Trimming cost V 6 bases and J 3 bases, with 8 bases left between them. CDR1 and CDR2 (germline): SNHLY, FYNNEI. The CDR3 loop is CASSVGYTGELFF. CDR3 in DNA: TGTGCCAGCAGCGTCGGGTACACCGGGGAGCTGTTTTTT.

Only a few counts were recorded for this clonotype. J is TRBJ2-7 and V is TRBV20-1; D is possibly TRBD2 (6 bases). Germline V lookup: CDR1 DFQATT, CDR2 SNEGSKA (reference sequence). The CDR3 contains 14 residues. V was pared by 2 bases and J by 0 bases, with 11 bases between. The CDR3: CSARRGLSSYEQYF. CDR3 coding DNA: TGCAGTGCTAGACGGGGACTGAGCTCCTACGAGCAGTACTTC.

The chain employs TRBV3-1 and TRBJ2-3; 7 positions match TRBD1. Germline-derived CDR1 and CDR2 are LGHDT and YNNKEL (reference sequence). Trimming at V came to 10 bases and at J to 4 bases, leaving 11 bases not matched to a gene. This CDR3 is 14 amino acids long. DNA of the CDR3: TGTGCCACCACCCGGGACAGCAGCTCAGATACGCAGTATTTT. The encoded protein is CATTRDSSSDTQYF.

The table lists this clonotype with many counts. This chain joins TRBV28 and TRBJ2-6, with D uncertain. The CDR3 contains 16 residues. Per the germline V gene, CDR1 is MDHEN and CDR2 is SYDVKM. The V and J ends lost 3 bases and 6 bases respectively, with 15 bases between them. The CDR3 DNA reads as TGTGCCAGCAGTTTTATCAATTTCAAGGCGGCCAACGTCCTGACTTTC. Translating gives CASSFINFKAANVLTF.

This chain joins TRBV29-1 and TRBJ1-1; D might be TRBD1 (5 bases). This CDR3 is built from 11 residues. The V and J ends lost 3 bases and 11 bases respectively, with 13 bases between them. Germline assignment: CDR1 SQVTM and CDR2 ANQGSEA. The CDR3 is CSVDLGTTAFF. Written as DNA, the CDR3 is TGCAGCGTTGATTTGGGGACGACTGCTTTCTTT.

J is TRBJ2-1 and V is TRBV4-3; 13 nucleotides match TRBD2. CDR1 is LGHNA and CDR2 is YSLEER in the germline V gene. V dropped 4 bases and J dropped 0; count of bases not matched to a gene: 9. This CDR3 region has 19 residues. CDR3 in amino acids: CASSRGTSGIISSYNEQFF. The CDR3 DNA sequence: TGCGCCAGCAGCCGAGGGACTAGCGGGATAATAAGCTCCTACAATGAGCAGTTCTTC.

This clonotype was found a few times. The chain links TRBV4-1 to TRBJ2-3; D perhaps matches TRBD2 (5 bases). Per germline, CDR1 MGHRA and CDR2 YSYEKL. This CDR3 spans 16 amino acids. V gave up 1 base and J gave up 2 bases, with 13 bases separating them. The CDR3 spells CASSQVLSGITDTQYF. The CDR3 region has the DNA TGCGCCAGCAGCCAAGTTCTCAGCGGCATCACAGATACGCAGTATTTT.

This sequence joins TRBV12-3 or TRBV12-4 and TRBJ2-6; TRBD1 might be the D (5 bases). The CDR3 consists of 16 residues. The V end was cut by 5 bases, the J end by 2 bases, with 13 bases between. The CDR3 spells CASSPDRIPGANVLTF. CDR3 DNA: TGTGCCAGCAGTCCCGACAGAATCCCTGGGGCCAACGTCCTGACTTTC.

The chain employs TRBV27 and TRBJ2-3, with 8 bases aligning to TRBD2. This CDR3 is 17 amino acids long. Germline CDR1 is MNHEY and CDR2 is SMNVEV (reference sequence). Trimming at V came to 1 base and at J to 7 bases, leaving 13 bases not matched to a gene. The CDR3 region has the DNA TGTGCCAGCAGTTTATTCTCGGGTTCGGGACTAGAATATACGCAGTATTTT. Its translation is CASSLFSGSGLEYTQYF.

This clonotype appeared a few times. Germline is not matched at one junction end, which may reflect a read error. This rearrangement joins TRBV15 to TRBJ2-5; TRBD1 matches 7 bases. There are 16 residues in the CDR3. Germline assignment: CDR1 LNHNV and CDR2 YYDKDF (reference sequence). The CDR3 spells CATSRGLTGNQETQYF. For the CDR3, the DNA is TGTGCCACCAGCAGAGGGCTGACAGGGAACCAGGAGACCCAGTACTTC. The full variable domain, with the rest looked up from reference TRBV15 and TRBJ2-5, is DAMVIQNPRYQVTQFGKPVTLSCSQTLNHNVMYWYQQKSSQAPKLLFHYYDKDFNNEADTPDNFQSRRPNTSFCFLDIRSPGLGDTAMYLCATSRGLTGNQETQYFGPGTRLLVL.

This clonotype was counted a single time. The chain uses TRBV10-3 and TRBJ2-2; either TRBD1 or TRBD2 may supply D (5 bases each). Germline V gives CDR1 ENHRY, CDR2 SYGVKD. The V gene lost 10 bases and the J gene lost 0 bases, with 12 bases spanning the gap. The CDR3 spans 14 residues. CDR3 DNA: TGTGCCAGCACGGGGCCTGCGAACACCGGGGAGCTGTTTTTT. It translates to CASTGPANTGELFF.

This clonotype has more than one count but fewer than ten. The V call is TRBV12-3 or TRBV12-4, the J call TRBJ1-1; 8 nucleotides line up with TRBD1. V dropped 6 bases and J dropped 6; count of bases not matched to a gene: 9. This CDR3 contains 14 residues. CDR3 DNA: TGTGCCAGCAGGTCGACAGGGGCGAATGCTGAAGCTTTCTTT. Translated, it gives CASRSTGANAEAFF.

A few counts support this clonotype. This chain uses TRBV15 with TRBJ2-2; 11 bases align to TRBD1. CDR1 and CDR2 (germline): LNHNV, YYDKDF (reference sequence). Losses at the gene ends were 1 base for V and 5 bases for J; bases not matched to a gene: 3. This CDR3 spans 16 amino acids. This chain's CDR3 is CATSRAGTGGTGELFF. In nucleotides, the CDR3 is TGTGCCACCAGCAGAGCCGGGACAGGGGGTACCGGGGAGCTGTTTTTT. The full variable domain, with the rest looked up from reference TRBV15 and TRBJ2-2, is DAMVIQNPRYQVTQFGKPVTLSCSQTLNHNVMYWYQQKSSQAPKLLFHYYDKDFNNEADTPDNFQSRRPNTSFCFLDIRSPGLGDTAMYLCATSRAGTGGTGELFFGEGSRLTVL.

The rearrangement links TRBV20-1 to TRBJ2-7; tentative D call: TRBD2 (5 bases). The germline CDR1 and CDR2 sequences are DFQATT and SNEGSKA (reference sequence). Between the trimmed V and J ends, which lost 6 bases and 2 bases, there was a span of 17 bases. There are 14 residues in the CDR3. CDR3 coding DNA: TGCAGTGCCCAGCTAGCCGGCAGAGCCTACGAGCAGTACTTC. This encodes CSAQLAGRAYEQYF.

This clonotype was found a few times. The rearrangement uses TRBV7-9 and TRBJ2-1; unclear D gene. The CDR3 totals 16 residues. Germline CDR1 SEHNR, CDR2 FQNEAQ (reference sequence). Trimming removed 1 base at V and 2 bases at J, with 12 bases between. As DNA, the CDR3 is TGTGCCAGCAGCTTAGGGGTCCGGGTTCCCTACAATGAGCAGTTCTTC. It translates to CASSLGVRVPYNEQFF.

The rearrangement uses TRBV6-4 and TRBJ2-7; D not certain. CDR1 MRHNA and CDR2 SNTAGT come from the germline V gene. V lost 2 bases to trimming and J lost 0 bases, with 5 bases between them. The CDR3 runs to 13 residues. Here the CDR3 reads CASSDLSSYEQYF. DNA for the CDR3: TGTGCCAGCAGTGACCTCAGCTCCTACGAGCAGTACTTC.

The CDR3 loop is CASSLMGGRNQPQHF. DNA for the CDR3: TGTGCCAGCAGCTTAATGGGGGGTAGGAATCAGCCCCAGCATTTT. This chain links TRBV7-2 with TRBJ1-5; weak D call: TRBD1 (5 bases). This CDR3 is 15 amino acids long. Germline CDR1 is SGHTA and CDR2 is FQGNSA. V gave up 2 bases and J gave up 4 bases, with 12 bases separating them.

The chain has TRBV20-1 and TRBJ2-7; the match to TRBD2 covers 8 bases. The CDR3 has 17 amino acids. Trimming removed 7 bases from V and 0 bases from J; junction bases left unmatched: 17. CDR1 is DFQATT, CDR2 SNEGSKA, per germline (reference sequence). DNA of the CDR3: TGCAGTGTCTCACCCCCGCCGCGGGGGGCCGTCTCCTACGAGCAGTACTTC. Its protein product is CSVSPPPRGAVSYEQYF.

This clonotype was seen many times. The J gene is TRBJ2-7, the V gene TRBV7-9; D remains ambiguous. The CDR3 spans 11 residues. Germline-derived CDR1 and CDR2 are SEHNR and FQNEAQ (reference sequence). V was cut by 4 bases and J by 4 bases, with 5 bases left in between. The CDR3 loop reads CASSSEYEQYF. CDR3 nucleotide sequence: TGTGCCAGCAGCTCCGAGTACGAGCAGTACTTC.

The chain joins TRBV30 to TRBJ2-3; perhaps TRBD2 as D (6 bases). CDR3 length: 17 residues. The V and J ends lost 2 bases and 4 bases respectively, with 22 bases between them. Germline loops: CDR1 GTSNPN, CDR2 SVGIG (reference sequence). The CDR3 sequence is CAWSPSLGRWGSDTQYF. The CDR3 nucleotides are TGTGCCTGGAGTCCCTCCCTGGGGAGGTGGGGATCAGATACGCAGTATTTT.